The 18 T cell receptor beta chains below were found in one sample sequenced in a study of identical twins. TCRdb reanalysed the 5' RACE reads using MiXCR and keeps one entry per CDR3 protein. The sample carries about 200,000 distinct CDR3 sequences, approximately 15% recorded once. These sequences were also reported in another study, on T cells expressing NK-cell markers.

Sequencing was carried out using CD8+ T cells sorted from blood. These receptors were taken from a woman aged 18-29 years in good health.

The sample holds a few counts of this clonotype. This chain connects TRBV3-1 to TRBJ1-3; weak D call: TRBD1 (5 bases). Trimming shortened V by 0 bases and J by 4 bases, and 10 bases separated the two germline ends. The V gene's germline CDR1 is LGHDT and CDR2 YNNKEL (reference sequence). The CDR3 is 15 amino acids. CDR3 sequence reads: CASSQDQGTGNTIYF. Here the CDR3 DNA reads TGTGCCAGCAGCCAAGATCAAGGGACGGGAAACACCATATATTTT.

The chain combines TRBV6-1 with TRBJ2-7, with D possibly matching TRBD1 (5 bases). V lost 5 bases and J 7 bases, leaving 18 bases between the germline ends. Germline V lookup: CDR1 MNHNS, CDR2 SASEGT. The CDR3 consists of 14 residues. The CDR3 is CASSPEGDLVEQYF. CDR3 nucleotides: TGTGCCAGCAGTCCAGAAGGGGATCTGGTTGAGCAGTACTTC.

This clonotype was detected a few times. The V gene is TRBV12-3 or TRBV12-4, the J gene TRBJ2-3; 7 nucleotides agree with TRBD1. This CDR3 has 15 residues. Trimming removed 5 bases from V and 2 bases from J; junction bases left unmatched: 7. CDR3: CASSGGQLSTDTQYF. The CDR3 DNA reads as TGTGCCAGCAGTGGGGGACAGCTCTCCACAGATACGCAGTATTTT.

This clonotype appeared a few times. The V and J genes are TRBV12-3 or TRBV12-4 and TRBJ2-1; 7 nucleotides agree with TRBD2. The CDR3 runs 18 residues. The junction had 15 bases not matched to a gene; V was cut back by 3 bases and J by 4 bases. CDR3 loop: CASSFPAGVSSPYNEQFF. The CDR3 nucleotides read TGTGCCAGCAGTTTCCCCGCGGGAGTGTCCTCCCCATACAATGAGCAGTTCTTC.

The rearrangement joins TRBV28 to TRBJ2-4, with D possibly being TRBD1 or TRBD2 (6 bases each). In germline, CDR1 is MDHEN, CDR2 SYDVKM. Trimming stripped 3 bases from V and 9 bases from J, with 9 bases between. There are 12 residues in the CDR3. CDR3 protein: CASSFEGGIQYF. CDR3 DNA sequence: TGTGCCAGCAGTTTCGAGGGGGGCATTCAGTACTTC.

This clonotype has a count of ten or more. The V gene is TRBV9, the J gene TRBJ2-1; a possible D gene is TRBD2 (7 bases). The germline CDR1 and CDR2 sequences are SGDLS and YYNGEE. Trimming cost V 7 bases and J 7 bases, with 18 bases left between them. CDR3 length: 14 amino acids. The CDR3 loop reads CASGRAGATNEQFF. The CDR3 DNA is TGTGCCAGCGGGCGGGCGGGGGCTACGAATGAGCAGTTCTTC.

This clonotype was observed many times. The rearrangement uses TRBV20-1 and TRBJ1-4; no definite D call. The CDR3 runs to 13 residues. The ends were cut back, 3 bases at V and 1 base at J, with 6 bases in the middle. Germline V CDR1 and CDR2: DFQATT, SNEGSKA (reference sequence). The CDR3 region is CSASSVTNEKLFF. CDR3 sequence (DNA): TGCAGTGCTAGTTCGGTAACTAATGAAAAACTGTTTTTT.

A few counts support this clonotype. The chain couples TRBV7-2 to TRBJ2-2, with unresolved D. CDR1 and CDR2 from the germline V gene are SGHTA and FQGNSA. The CDR3 is 16 residues long. V dropped 1 base and J dropped 5 bases, with 14 bases sitting between them. Here the CDR3 reads CASSLVGYRGTGELFF. The CDR3 DNA reads as TGTGCCAGCAGCTTAGTGGGGTATCGCGGAACCGGGGAGCTGTTTTTT.

The table lists this clonotype with a few counts. In DNA form, the CDR3 reads TGTGCCAGCAGTTTAGCGCAAGGATTACGAAACATTCAGTACTTC. This encodes CASSLAQGLRNIQYF. The gene calls are TRBV12-3 or TRBV12-4 and TRBJ2-4; D is ambiguous. The CDR3 has 15 amino acids. Trimming stripped 0 bases from V and 6 bases from J, with 12 bases between.

This clonotype was detected a few times. The chain joins TRBV2 to TRBJ2-7; D is unresolved. V was trimmed by 4 bases and J by 0 bases, leaving 13 bases between them. The V gene's germline CDR1 is SNHLY and CDR2 FYNNEI. The CDR3 contains 15 residues. The CDR3 protein is CASSGLSGPSYEQYF. CDR3 DNA: TGTGCCAGCAGTGGGCTTTCAGGACCCTCCTACGAGCAGTACTTC. Full variable domain (outside the CDR3, taken from reference TRBV2 and TRBJ2-7): EPEVTQTPSHQVTQMGQEVILRCVPISNHLYFYWYRQILGQKVEFLVSFYNNEISEKSEIFDDQFSVERPDGSNFTLKIRSTKLEDSAMYFCASSGLSGPSYEQYFGPGTRLTVT.

V gene TRBV10-1 combines with J gene TRBJ2-3; D gene ambiguous. The length of the CDR3 is 17 residues. Trimming took 0 bases from V and 2 from J, leaving 15 bases between them. Germline loops: CDR1 WNHNN, CDR2 SYGVQD (reference sequence). The CDR3 spells CASSESKDPGFTDTQYF. CDR3 sequence (DNA): TGCGCCAGCAGTGAGTCGAAAGATCCGGGCTTCACAGATACGCAGTATTTT.

There are a few counts of this clonotype. This chain uses TRBV20-1 with TRBJ2-1, with unresolved D. Germline-derived CDR1 and CDR2 are DFQATT and SNEGSKA (reference sequence). The germline V and J ends were trimmed by 1 base and 4 bases, with 8 bases remaining between them. This CDR3 has 13 amino acids. The CDR3 DNA reads TGCAGTGCTAGAGGACTGACTTACAATGAGCAGTTCTTC. Translating it yields CSARGLTYNEQFF.

The table lists this clonotype with a few counts. This chain uses TRBV20-1 with TRBJ2-3; D unclear. The germline V and J ends were trimmed by 0 bases and 0 bases, with 13 bases remaining between them. Per the germline V gene, CDR1 is DFQATT and CDR2 is SNEGSKA (reference sequence). The CDR3 consists of 16 residues. CDR3 residues: CSARDRAGLSTDTQYF. CDR3 DNA sequence: TGCAGTGCTAGAGATCGGGCCGGGCTGAGCACAGATACGCAGTATTTT.

The V gene is TRBV12-5, the J gene TRBJ2-1; perhaps TRBD1 as D (5 bases). The CDR3 extends over 15 amino acids. V was trimmed by 0 bases and J by 5 bases, leaving 11 bases between them. Germline CDR1 is LGHNT and CDR2 is FRNRAP. The CDR3 sequence is CASGLVWGSHNEQFF. CDR3 nucleotide sequence: TGTGCTAGTGGTTTGGTCTGGGGCAGCCACAATGAGCAGTTCTTC.

This clonotype was counted between two and nine times. This chain joins TRBV9 and TRBJ2-3; tentative D call: TRBD1 (5 bases). The germline V gene has CDR1 SGDLS and CDR2 YYNGEE. CDR3 size: 15 residues. V was trimmed by 3 bases and J by 0 bases, leaving 11 bases between them. This CDR3 is CASSAKSGSTDTQYF. Here the CDR3 DNA reads TGTGCCAGCAGCGCAAAGTCAGGGAGCACAGATACGCAGTATTTT. The full variable domain, rest sourced from reference TRBV9 and TRBJ2-3, is DSGVTQTPKHLITATGQRVTLRCSPRSGDLSVYWYQQSLDQGLQFLIQYYNGEERAKGNILERFSAQQFPDLHSELNLSSLELGDSALYFCASSAKSGSTDTQYFGPGTRLTVL.

This clonotype was seen only a few times. V is TRBV27 and J is TRBJ2-1; weak D call: TRBD1 (5 bases). The CDR3 is 13 amino acids. The V end was cut by 2 bases, the J end by 9 bases, with 11 bases between. The germline V gene has CDR1 MNHEY and CDR2 SMNVEV (reference sequence). CDR3 bases: TGTGCCAGCAGTTTAGACAGCCCGGGTGAGCAGTTCTTC. This sequence encodes CASSLDSPGEQFF.

The rearrangement joins TRBV12-3 or TRBV12-4 to TRBJ2-2, with 8 nucleotides matching TRBD2. Germline trimming cut 2 bases from V and 6 bases from J; bases unmatched to any gene: 14. This CDR3 is 18 amino acids long. CDR3 in DNA: TGTGCCAGCAGTTTATACGGCGGGACTAGACTCGGTCCCGGGGAGCTGTTTTTT. Its translation is CASSLYGGTRLGPGELFF.

This chain uses TRBV15 with TRBJ2-7; TRBD1 is a possible D gene (6 bases). The CDR3 is made up of 16 amino acids. CDR1 LNHNV and CDR2 YYDKDF come from the germline V gene (reference sequence). V dropped 4 bases and J dropped 0 bases, with 16 bases sitting between them. The CDR3 region has the DNA TGTGCCACCAGCACTCCAAGCCAGGGGCTCTCCTACGAGCAGTACTTC. Translated, it gives CATSTPSQGLSYEQYF.